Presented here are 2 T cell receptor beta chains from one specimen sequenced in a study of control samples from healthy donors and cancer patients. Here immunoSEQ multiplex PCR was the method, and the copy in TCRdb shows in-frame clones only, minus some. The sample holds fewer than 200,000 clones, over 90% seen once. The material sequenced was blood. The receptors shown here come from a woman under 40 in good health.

The CDR3 loop is CASSSPRTGMNTEAFF. CDR3 in DNA: TGTGCCAGCAGCTCCCCGAGGACCGGCATGAACACTGAAGCTTTCTTT. V and J are TRBV9 and TRBJ1-1; D is uncertain. Germline CDR1 SGDLS, CDR2 YYNGEE. Deletions cut 4 bases from V and 0 bases from J, with 16 bases between. The CDR3 consists of 16 residues.

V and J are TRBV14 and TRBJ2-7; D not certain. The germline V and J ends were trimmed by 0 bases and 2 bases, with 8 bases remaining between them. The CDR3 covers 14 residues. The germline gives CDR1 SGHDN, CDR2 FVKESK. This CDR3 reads CASSQDPIPYEQYF. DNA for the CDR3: TGTGCCAGCAGCCAAGATCCCATCCCCTACGAGCAGTACTTC.